Below, one T cell receptor beta chain is given with its context. Its target is not known. This sample was taken from a study of shared clonotypes between healthy human individuals. Trimming removed 3 bases from V and 5 bases from J, with 5 bases in between. CDR3 size: 12 residues. The V gene's germline CDR1 is SGHTA and CDR2 FQGNSA. Some clones are missing from TCRdb's copy, which holds only in-frame ones; the method was immunoSEQ multiplex PCR. The table has roughly 1.4 million clones, roughly 98.5% seen once. Study results and limitations: Rarefaction curves obtained for sorted subsets showed sequencing incomplete despite large depth.

Sequenced sample: naive CD4+ T cells sorted from blood. As for subset: CD45RA+ positively selected. The receptor was derived from a man under 40 in good health. This chain connects TRBV7-2 to TRBJ1-5; D gene unclear. This CDR3 is CASSFTHQPQHF. In DNA, the CDR3 is TGTGCCAGCAGCTTCACTCATCAGCCCCAGCATTTT.